These 14 T cell receptor beta chains came from one sample sequenced in a study of shared clonotypes between healthy human individuals. Using immunoSEQ multiplex PCR, the repertoire was profiled, and TCRdb retains in-frame clones only, with some absent. The sample includes about 580,000 clones, roughly 98% seen only once; the top ten take less than 0.35%. Naivety among CD8 cells was defined by CD45RO negativity and positive CCR7 selection, thereby excluding terminally differentiated effector memory CD45RA+ cells. Sequenced input: naive CD8+ T cells sorted from blood. Receptors originate from a man under 40 in good health.

V is TRBV6-5 and J is TRBJ1-1, with D tentatively TRBD1 (5 bases). V lost 6 bases and J lost 6, with 17 bases in between. This CDR3 contains 14 residues. Looked up from germline, CDR1 is MNHEY and CDR2 is SVGAGI. CDR3 sequence: CASRERTGYPEAFF. CDR3 sequence (DNA): TGTGCCAGCAGAGAGCGAACAGGTTACCCTGAAGCTTTCTTT.

This sequence joins TRBV27 and TRBJ2-7; D uncertain. Germline V lookup: CDR1 MNHEY, CDR2 SMNVEV (reference sequence). Trimming took 5 bases from V and 5 from J, leaving 16 bases between them. The CDR3 contains 14 residues. This CDR3 is CASSIDPVGDEQYF. CDR3 coding DNA: TGTGCCAGCAGTATTGACCCCGTCGGCGACGAGCAGTACTTC.

The chain links TRBV27 to TRBJ2-3; TRBD2 might be the D (6 bases). Germline assignment: CDR1 MNHEY and CDR2 SMNVEV (reference sequence). The CDR3 spans 16 residues. Trimming pared 4 bases from V and 0 bases from J, leaving 14 bases between. The CDR3 reads CASSSGTSLSTDTQYF. The CDR3, as DNA: TGTGCCAGCAGTTCCGGGACTTCCCTTAGCACAGATACGCAGTATTTT.

The chain couples TRBV27 to TRBJ2-7; TRBD2 matches at 11 bases. Looked up from germline, CDR1 is MNHEY and CDR2 is SMNVEV (reference sequence). Trimming at V came to 6 bases and at J to 3 bases, leaving 4 bases not matched to a gene. The CDR3 is made up of 14 amino acids. CDR3 loop: CASRELAGDYEQYF. The CDR3 DNA reads TGTGCCAGCAGGGAACTAGCGGGAGACTACGAGCAGTACTTC.

The V gene is TRBV9, the J gene TRBJ2-1; 8 bases align to TRBD1. CDR3 size: 13 residues. Looked up from germline, CDR1 is SGDLS and CDR2 is YYNGEE. Trimming removed 2 bases from V and 9 bases from J; junction bases left unmatched: 4. In DNA form, the CDR3 reads TGTGCCAGCAGCGTCGGACAGGGACTTGAGCAGTTCTTC. This translates into CASSVGQGLEQFF.

The V gene is TRBV2, the J gene TRBJ2-7; no clear D. Germline-derived CDR1 and CDR2 are SNHLY and FYNNEI. CDR3 length: 13 amino acids. Trimming cost V 5 bases and J 2 bases, with 10 bases left between them. The CDR3 coding sequence is TGTGCCAGCAGTCCTACAACGACCTACGAGCAGTACTTC. This sequence encodes CASSPTTTYEQYF.

The chain carries TRBV28 and TRBJ1-5, with D uncertain. The V and J ends lost 4 bases and 5 bases respectively, with 9 bases between them. CDR1 and CDR2 from the germline V gene are MDHEN and SYDVKM. This CDR3 contains 13 residues. CDR3 region: CASSSAKYQPQHF. The CDR3 nucleotides read TGTGCCAGCAGTTCAGCAAAATATCAGCCCCAGCATTTT.

CDR3: CASSFLQNRGGSYEQYF. CDR3 nucleotide sequence: TGTGCCAGCAGCTTTTTACAGAATCGAGGGGGATCCTACGAGCAGTACTTC. The chain has TRBV7-8 and TRBJ2-7; possibly TRBD1 for D (6 bases). V lost 3 bases, J lost 1 base, and 19 bases lay in between. CDR1 and CDR2 (germline): SGHVS, FQNEAQ. This CDR3 region has 17 residues.

The J gene is TRBJ1-1, the V gene TRBV9; D not resolved. V lost 3 bases and J lost 7, with 10 bases in between. The CDR3 consists of 12 residues. CDR1 is SGDLS, CDR2 YYNGEE, per germline. CDR3 DNA sequence: TGTGCCAGCAGCGGAGAGGGTTATGAAGCTTTCTTT. As protein: CASSGEGYEAFF.

The gene calls are TRBV6-5 and TRBJ2-1, with 8 bases aligning to TRBD2. Germline assignment: CDR1 MNHEY and CDR2 SVGAGI. J gave up 6 bases and V 4 bases, and 5 bases lay outside the gene matches. The CDR3 contains 14 residues. CDR3 sequence: CASSWSGGSNEQFF. The DNA of the CDR3 is TGTGCCAGCAGTTGGTCGGGAGGGTCCAATGAGCAGTTCTTC.

This rearrangement joins TRBV2 to TRBJ2-1; 14 bases are shared with TRBD2. With V trimmed by 4 bases and J by 7 bases, 12 bases remained unmatched. The CDR3 extends over 18 amino acids. Germline lookup yields CDR1 SNHLY and CDR2 FYNNEI. In nucleotides, the CDR3 is TGTGCCAGCAGTGGTACTCCCTGGACTAGCGGGAGGAAGAATGAGCAGTTCTTC. Its protein is CASSGTPWTSGRKNEQFF.

The J gene is TRBJ2-5, the V gene TRBV11-3; D call uncertain. This CDR3 comprises 13 residues. Between the trimmed V and J ends, which lost 1 base and 1 base, there was a span of 4 bases. Per the germline V gene, CDR1 is SGHNT and CDR2 is YENEEA. The CDR3 DNA is TGTGCCAGCAGCTTAGCCCCCCAAGAGACCCAGTACTTC. It yields the protein CASSLAPQETQYF. Full variable domain (missing parts from reference TRBV11-3 and TRBJ2-5): EAGVVQSPRYKIIEKKQPVAFWCNPISGHNTLYWYLQNLGQGPELLIRYENEEAVDDSQLPKDRFSAERLKGVDSTLKIQPAELGDSAVYLCASSLAPQETQYFGPGTRLLVL.

This clone was observed once. The V and J genes are TRBV9 and TRBJ2-1; a weak D match, TRBD1 (6 bases). Germline V gives CDR1 SGDLS, CDR2 YYNGEE. There are 15 residues in the CDR3. The V and J ends lost 0 bases and 8 bases respectively, with 15 bases between them. The CDR3 DNA reads TGTGCCAGCAGCGTAGAGGCAGGGGCCCCTTATGAGCAGTTCTTC. Translation: CASSVEAGAPYEQFF.

The V and J genes are TRBV28 and TRBJ2-2; unclear D gene. This CDR3 has 16 amino acids. V gave up 5 bases and J gave up 2 bases, with 15 bases separating them. Germline-derived CDR1 and CDR2 are MDHEN and SYDVKM. CDR3 sequence (DNA): TGTGCCAGCAGTCCCGCGAGCTCTGCCAACACCGGGGAGCTGTTTTTT. Translation: CASSPASSANTGELFF.